These 31 T cell receptor delta chains came from one sample sequenced in a study of delta chains in infants with herpesvirus infections. Gamma-chain- and delta-chain-specific primers converted PBMC RNA into TCR cDNA. TCRdb reprocessed the RT-PCR reads through CATT. The table lists some 510 delta-chain clones, around 10% of them singletons. Specimen: peripheral blood, collected at time point 2 of longitudinal follow-up. The receptors shown here come from a human donor who was a Ugandan infant, either HIV-exposed or HIV-unexposed (not recorded which).

By share, this clone ranks as large. The chain couples TRDV2 to TRDJ2, with 10 positions matching TRDD3. V shed 2 bases, J shed 5 bases, and the junction held 1 base outside the gene matches. Germline CDR1 is GEAIGNYY and CDR2 is EKD. The CDR3 is 14 amino acids. The CDR3 loop is CACDILGDTAQLFF. CDR3 DNA: TGTGCCTGTGACATACTGGGGGATACAGCACAACTCTTCTTT.

By frequency in the sample, this clone is large. The V gene is TRDV1, the J gene TRDJ1; weak D call: TRDD2 (5 bases). Per germline, CDR1 TSWWSYY and CDR2 QGS. V was pared by 1 base and J by 2 bases, with 26 bases between. This CDR3 region has 20 residues. CDR3 amino acids: CALGERKAYERTLLTDKLIF. The DNA of the CDR3 is TGTGCTCTTGGGGAACGGAAGGCCTACGAACGGACCCTCTTGACCGATAAACTCATCTTT.

In its sample, this clone ranks as large. The chain recombines TRDV1 with TRDJ2; 11 positions agree with TRDD3. Germline-derived CDR1 and CDR2 are TSWWSYY and QGS. V was pared by 0 bases and J by 4 bases, with 31 bases of the junction left unmatched. The CDR3 contains 26 residues. This chain's CDR3 is CALGELGLPSLGGGYDPPVQTAQLFF. The CDR3 DNA reads TGTGCTCTTGGGGAACTGGGTCTTCCTTCTCTTGGTGGGGGATACGACCCCCCAGTTCAGACAGCACAACTCTTCTTT.

This clone was found once. A much bigger clone sits one base away, suggesting this may be a read error. J is TRDJ3 and V is TRDV2, with 12 positions matching TRDD3. TCRdb does not report a J gene; here it was assigned by matching the DNA to germline references. CDR1 GEAIGNYY and CDR2 EKD come from the germline V gene. The CDR3 is 18 residues long. Here the CDR3 DNA reads TGTGCCTGTGACCTACTGGGGGATACCTCCTGGGACACCCCACAGATGTTTTTC. This codes for CACDLLGDTSWDTPQMFF.

This clone is large. The J gene is TRDJ1, the V gene TRAV29/DV5, with D perhaps TRDD3 (5 bases). CDR3 length equals 18 residues. V dropped 0 bases and J dropped 0 bases, with 21 bases sitting between them. In germline, CDR1 is NSMFDY, CDR2 ISSIKDK. CDR3 sequence reads: CAASAPAGHWKYTDKLIF. The CDR3 DNA reads as TGTGCAGCAAGCGCGCCGGCGGGCCACTGGAAGTACACCGATAAACTCATCTTT.

This clone is categorized as large. This sequence joins TRDV1 and TRDJ1; TRDD3 matches at 8 bases. J gave up 0 bases and V 2 bases, and 29 bases lay outside the gene matches. CDR1 and CDR2 from the germline V gene are TSWWSYY and QGS. The CDR3 sequence is 24 residues long. The CDR3 DNA is TGTGCTCTTGGGGAAAGGGGGATCTTCCTTCCCGGGGTGGGGGATCCTCCGTACACCGATAAACTCATCTTT. Its protein product is CALGERGIFLPGVGDPPYTDKLIF.

Comment on this clone: It may be a read error: a sequence one base away is much more abundant. V usage is TRDV1 and J usage is TRDJ1; D is perhaps TRDD2 or TRDD3 (5 bases each). The germline V gene encodes CDR1 TSWWSYY and CDR2 QGS. CDR3 length: 18 residues. The CDR3 sequence: CSLGEGPTALPLSGRLIF. CDR3 in DNA: TGTTCTCTTGGGGAAGGCCCTACCGCCCTACCGCTCTCCGGTCGGCTCATCTTT.

By share, this clone ranks as large. The rearrangement uses TRDV3 and TRDJ1, with TRDD3 identical over 7 bases. The CDR3 is made up of 16 amino acids. The germline V gene encodes CDR1 TVYSNPD and CDR2 GDNSRS (reference sequence). The CDR3 protein is CATRGCWGFYLDKLIF. In DNA form, the CDR3 reads TGTGCTACAAGGGGGTGCTGGGGGTTCTACTTGGATAAACTCATCTTT.

The sample holds a few counts of this clone. A single base separates this from a much larger clone, so it may be a read error. The same CDR3 can be traced to other DNA sequences in this sample. The chain combines TRDV1 with TRDJ1; D perhaps matches TRDD3 (6 bases). CDR3 length equals 26 residues. V lost 5 bases, J lost 0 bases, and 46 bases lay in between. Looked up from germline, CDR1 is TSWWSYY and CDR2 is QGS. CDR3 nucleotides: TGTGCTCTTGGGCCCCCATCTTCCCTCAAGATACTGGGAGATACTCCCGGCCCTTTGTACACCGATAAACTCATCTTT. Protein sequence: CALGPPSSLKILGDTPGPLYTDKLIF.

This clone is hyperexpanded (1% or more) in the sample. V gene TRDV1 combines with J gene TRDJ1; the D gene is possibly TRDD3 (9 bases). The V end was cut by 4 bases, the J end by 8 bases, with 26 bases between. Germline V gene sequence: CDR1 TSWWSYY, CDR2 QGS. This CDR3 contains 17 residues. CDR3 DNA sequence: TGTGCTCTTGGGGCCGCCTTCCTAAACGCTGGGGGATCAAAACTCATCTTT. This translates into CALGAAFLNAGGSKLIF.

By frequency in the sample, this clone is large (0.1 to 1%). The rearrangement uses TRDV1 and TRDJ1; D uncertain. CDR1 TSWWSYY and CDR2 QGS come from the germline V gene. The CDR3 is made up of 11 amino acids. V was cut by 7 bases and J by 1 base, with 4 bases left in between. Here the CDR3 reads CALVFTDKLIF. The CDR3 DNA is TGTGCTCTTGTTTTCACCGATAAACTCATCTTT.

Worth noting for this clone: A read error is the likely source, as a far larger clone sits one nucleotide away. The chain employs TRDV2 and TRDJ3; 11 bases map to TRDD3. This CDR3 spans 18 amino acids. After removal of 3 bases from V and 2 bases from J, the junction contained 5 bases not matched to a gene. CDR1 and CDR2 (germline): GEAIGNYY, EKD. CDR3 region: CACDPLGDIAWDTRQMFF. In nucleotides, the CDR3 is TGTGCCTGTGACCCACTGGGGGATATTGCCTGGGACACCCGACAGATGTTTTTC.

V and J are TRDV2 and TRDJ1; 11 bases fit TRDD3. The J gene was missing in TCRdb and was found by matching the end of the DNA to germline. The CDR3 runs to 20 residues. Trimming cost V 0 bases and J 2 bases; bases outside gene matches: 16. Germline V gene lookup returns CDR1 GEAIGNYY and CDR2 EKD. CDR3 in amino acids: CACDTVSGGYAFGGTDKLIF. DNA for the CDR3: TGTGCCTGTGACACCGTGAGTGGGGGATACGCTTTTGGGGGAACCGATAAACTCATCTTT.

In the case of this clone: With a far larger clone one base away, a read error is the likely cause. CDR3 DNA: TGTGCCTGTGACACCGCGGAGGCCCAGCCGGGATACCTCTATAAACTCATCTTT. Amino acid sequence: CACDTAEAQPGYLYKLIF. The chain carries TRDV2 and TRDJ1, with 7 positions matching TRDD3. TCRdb records no J gene; here it was assigned by comparing the DNA to germline. The CDR3 is 18 residues long. The J segment lost 6 bases and the V segment lost 0 bases, leaving 18 bases of the junction unmatched. CDR1 and CDR2 from the germline V gene are GEAIGNYY and EKD.

This clone is categorized as large. The rearrangement links TRDV1 to TRDJ1, with 7 bases aligning to TRDD2. Trimming took 3 bases from V and 0 from J; bases not matched to a gene: 31. Germline values: CDR1 TSWWSYY, CDR2 QGS. This CDR3 comprises 24 residues. The CDR3 here is CALGEGTGSFLSLVGTLYTDKLIF. In nucleotides, the CDR3 is TGTGCTCTTGGGGAGGGAACGGGATCCTTCCTGTCTTTGGTGGGGACCTTGTACACCGATAAACTCATCTTT.

A few counts support this clone. This chain links TRDV1 with TRDJ1; TRDD3 matches 11 bases. V shed 1 base, J shed 3 bases, and the junction held 16 bases outside the gene matches. The germline CDR1 and CDR2 sequences are TSWWSYY and QGS. This CDR3 has 20 residues. CDR3 sequence (DNA): TGTGCTCTTGGGGAACGTCCCCTGACTGGGGGATATTCTTACGCCGATAAACTCATCTTT. Its protein is CALGERPLTGGYSYADKLIF.

Points on this clone: This likely reflects a read error, since a far larger clone is one base away. The chain recombines TRDV1 with TRDJ1, with 8 nucleotides matching TRDD3. The CDR3 consists of 26 residues. CDR1 TSWWSYY and CDR2 QGS come from the germline V gene. CDR3 bases: TGTGCTCCTGGGGAAGTTGGTTGGTCCCGTCCGACGCTAGGGGGAGGAAGGGGGATATATGGCGATAAACTCATCTTT. Protein sequence: CAPGEVGWSRPTLGGGRGIYGDKLIF.

By share of the sample, this clone is large. The chain links TRDV1 to TRDJ1, with TRDD3 identical over 8 bases. The CDR3 has 18 amino acids. J lost 7 bases, V lost 2 bases, and 18 bases had no gene match. Germline CDR1 TSWWSYY, CDR2 QGS. The CDR3 bases are TGTGCTCTTGGGGAATCCCGCTCCTACGTCCCTGGGGGAATTAAACTCATCTTT. Translating gives CALGESRSYVPGGIKLIF.

This clone is large by share. This same CDR3 is encoded by further DNA sequences in the sample. V is TRDV1 and J is TRDJ1; 13 positions match TRDD3. The CDR3 is made up of 19 amino acids. The V gene end was trimmed by 0 bases and the J gene end by 3 bases; junction bases not matched to a gene: 10. The germline gives CDR1 TSWWSYY, CDR2 QGS. The DNA of the CDR3 is TGTGCTCTTGGGGAACTCTCTACTGGGGGATACGCGCCGCCCGATAAACTCATCTTT. As protein: CALGELSTGGYAPPDKLIF.

This clone has just a few counts. A much larger clone lies a single base off, so this may be a read error. The chain couples TRDV3 to TRDJ1; 7 bases line up with TRDD3. The CDR3 is 16 amino acids. CDR1 is TVYSNPD and CDR2 is GDNSRS in the germline V gene (reference sequence). The CDR3 is CATRGCWGFYWDKLIF. The DNA of the CDR3 is TGTGCTACAAGGGGGTGCTGGGGGTTCTACTGGGATAAACTCATCTTT.

The V gene is TRDV1, the J gene TRDJ1; 11 bases line up with TRDD3. The ends lost 1 base at V and 0 bases at J; junction bases unmatched: 16. The CDR3 spans 21 residues. Germline assignment: CDR1 TSWWSYY and CDR2 QGS. CDR3 amino acids: CALGEQIISPNWGIYTDKLIF. The CDR3 nucleotides read TGTGCTCTTGGGGAACAAATCATTTCTCCCAACTGGGGGATATACACCGATAAACTCATCTTT.

This clone is deemed large (0.1 to 1%). The rearrangement uses TRAV29/DV5 and TRDJ1; no reliable D call. Looked up from germline, CDR1 is NSMFDY and CDR2 is ISSIKDK. The V end lost 0 bases, the J end lost 3 bases, and 21 bases lay between the germline ends. The CDR3 is 17 residues long. For the CDR3, the DNA is TGTGCAGCAAGCGCAGGCCCTCCCTTTCATAGGGCCGATAAACTCATCTTT. Translation: CAASAGPPFHRADKLIF.

In regard to this clone: A read error may explain this, as a much larger clone is one base away. The chain is built from TRDV2 and TRDJ3, with 11 nucleotides matching TRDD3. The CDR3 length is 18 residues. V shed 1 base and J 0 bases; nucleotides not matched to a gene: 1. CDR1 is GEAIGNYY and CDR2 is EKD in the germline V gene. CDR3 protein: CACDTGGYGSWDTRQMFF. CDR3 DNA sequence: TGTGCCTGTGACACTGGGGGATACGGCTCCTGGGACACCCGACAGATGTTTTTC.

In this sample, this clone is large. This rearrangement joins TRDV1 to TRDJ1, with 7 bases that match TRDD3. CDR3 length: 18 residues. The germline gives CDR1 TSWWSYY, CDR2 QGS. Trimming took 0 bases from V and 1 from J; bases not matched to a gene: 11. The CDR3 loop reads CALGELDPISGGTDKLIF. CDR3 bases: TGTGCTCTTGGGGAACTAGACCCGATTTCTGGGGGCACCGATAAACTCATCTTT.

This clone was seen more than once but under ten times. Only one base separates this from a far larger clonotype, so it likely reflects a read error. Additional DNA sequences in this sample encode the identical CDR3. The chain has TRDV2 and TRDJ3; 10 nucleotides agree with TRDD3. Germline assignment: CDR1 GEAIGNYY and CDR2 EKD. This CDR3 has 23 residues. CDR3 DNA: TGTGCCTGTGACACCGTCTTGTTTACTGGGGGATCAGGCAGCTCCTGGGACACTCGACAGATGTTTTTC. Its translation is CACDTVLFTGGSGSSWDTRQMFF.

A few counts support this clone. The J gene is TRDJ1, the V gene TRDV1; tentatively, D is TRDD3 (6 bases). This CDR3 has 18 amino acids. V was clipped by 2 bases and J by 0 bases, with 19 bases between them. Looked up from germline, CDR1 is TSWWSYY and CDR2 is QGS. The CDR3 protein is CALGEKIPGEVYTDKLIF. Here the CDR3 DNA reads TGTGCTCTTGGGGAAAAAATCCCGGGGGAAGTGTACACCGATAAACTCATCTTT.

By its share, this clone is large. This sequence joins TRDV1 and TRDJ1; 10 bases fit TRDD3. Germline V gene data show CDR1 as TSWWSYY and CDR2 as QGS. The CDR3 extends over 19 amino acids. Trimming removed 0 bases from V and 3 bases from J; junction bases left unmatched: 13. The CDR3: CALGELPSYWGMGADKLIF. The CDR3 bases are TGTGCTCTTGGGGAACTTCCCTCGTACTGGGGGATGGGGGCCGATAAACTCATCTTT.

To note about this clone: A far larger clone is one nucleotide away, so this likely arose from a read error. This chain joins TRDV3 and TRDJ1, with D possibly TRDD3 on 5 matching bases. Per germline, CDR1 TVYSNPD and CDR2 GDNSRS (reference sequence). V was shortened by 2 bases and J by 0 bases, with 19 bases between the two germline ends. This CDR3 has 16 amino acids. The CDR3 reads CAFVRDWRPYTDKLIF. As DNA, the CDR3 is TGTGCCTTTGTAAGGGACTGGAGGCCTTACACCGATAAACTCATCTTT.

This clone ranks as hyperexpanded. The chain joins TRAV29/DV5 to TRDJ1; 12 bases line up with TRDD3. This CDR3 comprises 16 residues. Germline CDR1 is NSMFDY and CDR2 is ISSIKDK. V lost 2 bases, J lost 7 bases, and 12 bases stayed unmatched. The CDR3 nucleotides are TGTGCAGCAAGAGGTACTGGGGGATACCAAAAGGGTAAACTCATCTTT. Residues: CAARGTGGYQKGKLIF. Based on the CDR3 plus reference TRAV29/DV5 and TRDJ1, the full variable domain is DQQVKQNSPSLSVQEGRISILNCDYTNSMFDYFLWYKKYPAEGPTFLISISSIKDKNEDGRFTVFLNKSAKHLSLHIVPSQPGDSAVYFCAARGTGGYQKGKLIFGKGTRVTVEP.

By sample share, this clone is large (0.1 to 1%). V usage is TRDV1 and J usage is TRDJ3, with 8 bases lining up with TRDD3. The CDR3 is 18 amino acids. Trimming cost V 0 bases and J 1 base; bases outside gene matches: 2. Per germline, CDR1 TSWWSYY and CDR2 QGS. The CDR3 spells CALGELPGGSWDTRQMFF. In nucleotides, the CDR3 is TGTGCTCTTGGGGAACTTCCTGGGGGATCCTGGGACACCCGACAGATGTTTTTC.

Details on this clone: A far larger clone is off by one base, so a read error is likely. The sample has other DNA sequences that encode this CDR3 too. The chain carries TRDV1 and TRDJ1, with D possibly TRDD2 on 6 matching bases. Trimming left V 3 bases short and J 0 bases short, with 32 bases between. This CDR3 contains 22 residues. The germline V gene encodes CDR1 TSWWSYY and CDR2 QGS. This CDR3 reads CALGDRPTTFLNLLAYTDKLIF. The CDR3 DNA sequence: TGTGCTCTTGGGGATCGCCCCACGACTTTCCTAAACCTGCTGGCCTACACCGATAAACTCATCTTT.